A single T cell receptor (beta chain) is shown here with its context. No antigen is known for it. The data originate from a study of shared clonotypes between healthy human individuals. The germline V and J ends were trimmed by 5 bases and 3 bases, with 16 bases remaining between them. This CDR3 spans 16 amino acids. Germline CDR1 SEHNR, CDR2 FQNEAQ (reference sequence). Data came from immunoSEQ multiplex PCR; TCRdb stores just in-frame clones and leaves some out. The table lists approximately 980,000 clones, around 80% of them singletons. Findings of the study overall: Clonotype sharing across several donors was observed for about 5.5% of naive CD4 clonotypes.

The sequenced material came from memory CD4+ T cells sorted from blood. Subset in this sample: CD45RA-negative fraction. This receptor was identified in a man aged 18 to 30 in good health. The chain joins TRBV7-9 to TRBJ2-2; tentatively, D is TRBD1 (6 bases). The CDR3 reads CASSPDRPRDTGELFF. CDR3 sequence (DNA): TGTGCCAGCAGCCCCGACAGGCCTAGGGACACCGGGGAGCTGTTTTTT.